Listed here is a single T cell receptor beta chain. This entry belongs to a study of patients and donors after allogeneic stem cell transplantation. TCRdb ran MiXCR on the RT-PCR reads and lists one entry per CDR3 protein. The table shows fewer than 500,000 distinct CDR3 sequences, with 16% occurring only once. V lost 4 bases to trimming and J lost 6 bases; unmatched junction nucleotides: 10. Germline CDR1 reads SGHRS; CDR2 reads YFSETQ. The CDR3 runs 16 residues. Sequencing was done on a sample of blood, either unsorted or a sorted T cell fraction (not recorded which). This TCR was recovered from a human donor who was either an allogeneic HSCT recipient or a stem cell or donor lymphocyte infusion donor (not recorded which). It is not recorded whose cells these are; they may come from a transplant donor. The genes are TRBV5-1 and TRBJ2-1; 10 nucleotides match TRBD2. The CDR3 loop is CASSGGLAAPPNEQFF. The CDR3 DNA reads as TGCGCCAGCAGCGGAGGACTAGCGGCGCCTCCCAATGAGCAGTTCTTC.